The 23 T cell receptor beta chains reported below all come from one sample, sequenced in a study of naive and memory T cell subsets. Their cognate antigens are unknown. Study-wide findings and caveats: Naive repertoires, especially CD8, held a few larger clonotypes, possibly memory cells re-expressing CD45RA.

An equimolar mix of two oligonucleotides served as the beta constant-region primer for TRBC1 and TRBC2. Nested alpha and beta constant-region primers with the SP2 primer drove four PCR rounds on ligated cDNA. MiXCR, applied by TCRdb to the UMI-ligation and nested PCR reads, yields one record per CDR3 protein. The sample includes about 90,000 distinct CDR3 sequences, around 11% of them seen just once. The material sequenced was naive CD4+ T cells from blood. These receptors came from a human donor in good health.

In DNA, the CDR3 is TGTGCCAGCAGCTTACAGGGGAGAAACCAGTACTTC. Protein sequence: CASSLQGRNQYF. The gene calls are TRBV7-9 and TRBJ2-7, with D tentatively TRBD1 (6 bases). This CDR3 is 12 amino acids long. Germline CDR1 SEHNR, CDR2 FQNEAQ (reference sequence). The germline V and J ends were trimmed by 2 bases and 10 bases, with 12 bases remaining between them.

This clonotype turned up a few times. CDR3 coding DNA: TGTGCCTGGAGTGTACTTTTAGTCCTGGACAGGAACAATCAGCCCCAGCATTTT. It specifies CAWSVLLVLDRNNQPQHF. The chain couples TRBV30 to TRBJ1-5; 7 nucleotides agree with TRBD1. CDR1 is GTSNPN and CDR2 is SVGIG in the germline V gene (reference sequence). V was pared by 0 bases and J by 3 bases, with 14 bases of the junction left unmatched. This CDR3 has 18 amino acids.

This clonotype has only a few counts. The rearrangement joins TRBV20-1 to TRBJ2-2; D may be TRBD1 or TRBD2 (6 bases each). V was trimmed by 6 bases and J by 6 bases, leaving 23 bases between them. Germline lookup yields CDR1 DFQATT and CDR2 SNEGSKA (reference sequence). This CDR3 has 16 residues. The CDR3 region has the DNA TGCAGTGCATTCCCCAGGCCGGGGGCGTATTCCGGGGAGCTGTTTTTT. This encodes CSAFPRPGAYSGELFF.

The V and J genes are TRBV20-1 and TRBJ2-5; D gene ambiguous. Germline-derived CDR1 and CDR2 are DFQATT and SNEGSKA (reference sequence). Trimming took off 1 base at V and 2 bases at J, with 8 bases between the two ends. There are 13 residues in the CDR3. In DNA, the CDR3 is TGCAGTGCTAGAGCCATCAATCAAGAGACCCAGTACTTC. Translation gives CSARAINQETQYF.

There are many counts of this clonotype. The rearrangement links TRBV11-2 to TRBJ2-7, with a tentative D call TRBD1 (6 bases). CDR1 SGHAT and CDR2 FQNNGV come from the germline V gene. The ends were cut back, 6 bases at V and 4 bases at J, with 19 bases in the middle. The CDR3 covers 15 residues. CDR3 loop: CASRSLTGTTYEQYF. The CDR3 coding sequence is TGTGCCAGCAGATCCCTTACCGGGACAACGTACGAGCAGTACTTC.

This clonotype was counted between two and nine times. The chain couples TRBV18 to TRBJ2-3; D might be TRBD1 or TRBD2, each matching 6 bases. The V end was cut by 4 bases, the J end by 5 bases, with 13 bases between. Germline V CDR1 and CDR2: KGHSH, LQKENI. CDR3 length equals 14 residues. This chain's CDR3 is CASSQRGQEDTQYF. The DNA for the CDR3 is TGTGCCAGCTCACAACGGGGGCAGGAAGATACGCAGTATTTT.

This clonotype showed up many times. CDR3 sequence: CASHKGGEQFF. The CDR3 DNA is TGTGCCAGCCATAAAGGGGGTGAGCAGTTCTTC. The rearrangement uses TRBV12-3 or TRBV12-4 and TRBJ2-1, with D perhaps TRBD1 (6 bases). Trimming took 8 bases from V and 9 from J, leaving 11 bases between them. CDR3 length: 11 residues.

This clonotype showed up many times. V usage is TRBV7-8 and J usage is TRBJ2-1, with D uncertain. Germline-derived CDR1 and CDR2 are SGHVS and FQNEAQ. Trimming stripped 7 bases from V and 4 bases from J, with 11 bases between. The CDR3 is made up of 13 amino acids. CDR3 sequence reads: CASNQRSYNEQFF. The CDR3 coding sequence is TGTGCCAGCAACCAAAGGTCGTACAATGAGCAGTTCTTC.

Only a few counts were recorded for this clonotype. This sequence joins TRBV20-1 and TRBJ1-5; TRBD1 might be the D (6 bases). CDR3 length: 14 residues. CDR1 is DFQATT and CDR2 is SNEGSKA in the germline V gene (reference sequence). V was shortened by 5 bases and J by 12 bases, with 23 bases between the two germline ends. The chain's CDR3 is CSARAGEGVQVQHF. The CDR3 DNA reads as TGCAGTGCTCGGGCTGGGGAGGGGGTACAGGTCCAGCATTTT.

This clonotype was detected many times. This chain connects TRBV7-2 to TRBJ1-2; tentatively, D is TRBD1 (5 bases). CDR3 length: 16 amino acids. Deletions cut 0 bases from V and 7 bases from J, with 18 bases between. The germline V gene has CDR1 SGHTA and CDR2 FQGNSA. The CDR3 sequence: CASSLAAGTVEGGYTF. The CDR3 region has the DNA TGTGCCAGCAGCTTAGCGGCAGGGACGGTTGAGGGTGGCTACACCTTC.

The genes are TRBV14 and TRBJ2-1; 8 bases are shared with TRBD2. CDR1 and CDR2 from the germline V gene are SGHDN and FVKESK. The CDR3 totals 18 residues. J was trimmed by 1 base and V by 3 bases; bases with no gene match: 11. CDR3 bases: TGTGCCAGCAGCCAGCCCGGGTGGCGGGGGGTTTCCTACAATGAGCAGTTCTTC. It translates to CASSQPGWRGVSYNEQFF.

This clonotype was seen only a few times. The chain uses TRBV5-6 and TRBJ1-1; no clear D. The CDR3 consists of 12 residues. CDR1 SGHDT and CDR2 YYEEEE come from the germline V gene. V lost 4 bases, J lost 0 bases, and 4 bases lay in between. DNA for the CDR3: TGTGCCAGCAGCCTTATGAACACTGAAGCTTTCTTT. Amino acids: CASSLMNTEAFF.

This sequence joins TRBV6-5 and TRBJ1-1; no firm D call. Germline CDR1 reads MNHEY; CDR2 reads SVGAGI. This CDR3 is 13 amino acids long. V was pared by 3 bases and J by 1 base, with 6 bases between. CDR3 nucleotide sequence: TGTGCCAGCAGTTATCGCAGGAACACTGAAGCTTTCTTT. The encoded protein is CASSYRRNTEAFF.

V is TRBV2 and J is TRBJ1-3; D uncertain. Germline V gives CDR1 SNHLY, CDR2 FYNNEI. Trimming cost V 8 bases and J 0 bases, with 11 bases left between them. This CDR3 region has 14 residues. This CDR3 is CASYGPTSGNTIYF. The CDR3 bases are TGTGCCAGCTATGGCCCAACCTCTGGAAACACCATATATTTT. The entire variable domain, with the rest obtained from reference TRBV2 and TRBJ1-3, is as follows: EPEVTQTPSHQVTQMGQEVILRCVPISNHLYFYWYRQILGQKVEFLVSFYNNEISEKSEIFDDQFSVERPDGSNFTLKIRSTKLEDSAMYFCASYGPTSGNTIYFGEGSWLTVV.

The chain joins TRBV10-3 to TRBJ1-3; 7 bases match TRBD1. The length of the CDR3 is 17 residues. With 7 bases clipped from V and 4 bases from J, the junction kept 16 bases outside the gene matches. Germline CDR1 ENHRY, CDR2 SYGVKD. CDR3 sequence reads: CAITDPYRGLGGNTIYF. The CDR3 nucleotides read TGTGCCATCACCGATCCCTACAGGGGCTTGGGCGGAAACACCATATATTTT.

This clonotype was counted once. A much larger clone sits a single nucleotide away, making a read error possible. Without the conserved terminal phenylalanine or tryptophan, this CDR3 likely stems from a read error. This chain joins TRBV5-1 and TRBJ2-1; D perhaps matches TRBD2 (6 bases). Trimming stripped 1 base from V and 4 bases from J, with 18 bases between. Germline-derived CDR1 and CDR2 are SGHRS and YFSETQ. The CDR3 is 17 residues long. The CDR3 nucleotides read TGCGCCAGCAGCTTGAGTTGGACTACAAGGTTATACAATGAGCAGTTCTTA. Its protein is CASSLSWTTRLYNEQFL.

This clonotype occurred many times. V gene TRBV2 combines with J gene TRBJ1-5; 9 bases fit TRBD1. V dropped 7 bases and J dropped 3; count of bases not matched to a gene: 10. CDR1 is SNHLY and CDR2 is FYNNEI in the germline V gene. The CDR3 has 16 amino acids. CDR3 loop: CASNQPGQGINQPQHF. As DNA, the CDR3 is TGTGCCAGCAACCAACCGGGACAGGGTATCAATCAGCCCCAGCATTTT. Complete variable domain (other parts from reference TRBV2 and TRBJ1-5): EPEVTQTPSHQVTQMGQEVILRCVPISNHLYFYWYRQILGQKVEFLVSFYNNEISEKSEIFDDQFSVERPDGSNFTLKIRSTKLEDSAMYFCASNQPGQGINQPQHFGDGTRLSIL.

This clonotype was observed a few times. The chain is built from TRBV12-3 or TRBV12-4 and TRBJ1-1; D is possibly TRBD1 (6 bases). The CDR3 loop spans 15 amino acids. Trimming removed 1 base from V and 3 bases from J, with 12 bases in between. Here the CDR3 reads CASSLGTGRDTEAFF. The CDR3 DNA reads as TGTGCCAGCAGTTTAGGAACAGGGCGGGACACTGAAGCTTTCTTT.

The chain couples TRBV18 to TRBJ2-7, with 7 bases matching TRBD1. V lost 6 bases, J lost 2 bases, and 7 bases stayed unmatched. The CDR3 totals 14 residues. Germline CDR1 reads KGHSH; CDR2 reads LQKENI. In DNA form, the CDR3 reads TGTGCCAGCTCCCAATCCGGGACAGCCTACGAGCAGTACTTC. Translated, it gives CASSQSGTAYEQYF.

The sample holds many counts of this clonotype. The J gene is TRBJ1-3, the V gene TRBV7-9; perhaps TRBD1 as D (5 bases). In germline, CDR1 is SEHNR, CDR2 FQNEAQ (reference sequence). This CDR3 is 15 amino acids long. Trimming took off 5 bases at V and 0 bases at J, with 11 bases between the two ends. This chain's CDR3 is CASSKTASSGNTIYF. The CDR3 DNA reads TGTGCCAGCAGCAAGACAGCGAGCTCTGGAAACACCATATATTTT.

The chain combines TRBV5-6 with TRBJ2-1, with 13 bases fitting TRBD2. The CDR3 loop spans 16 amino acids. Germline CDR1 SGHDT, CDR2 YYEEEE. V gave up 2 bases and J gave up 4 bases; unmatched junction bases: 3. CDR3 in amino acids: CASSFRTSGGYNEQFF. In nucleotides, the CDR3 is TGTGCCAGCAGCTTTAGGACTAGCGGGGGATACAATGAGCAGTTCTTC. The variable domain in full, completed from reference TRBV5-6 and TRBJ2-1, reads DAGVTQSPTHLIKTRGQQVTLRCSPKSGHDTVSWYQQALGQGPQFIFQYYEEEERQRGNFPDRFSGHQFPNYSSELNVNALLLGDSALYLCASSFRTSGGYNEQFFGPGTRLTVL.

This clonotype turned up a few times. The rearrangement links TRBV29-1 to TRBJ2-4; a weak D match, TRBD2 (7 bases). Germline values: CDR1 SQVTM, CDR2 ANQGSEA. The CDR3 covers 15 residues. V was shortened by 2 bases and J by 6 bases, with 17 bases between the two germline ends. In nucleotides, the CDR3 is TGCAGCGTTGAAAGGGGGGGGAGGAGGAGAAACATTCAGTACTTC. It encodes CSVERGGRRRNIQYF.

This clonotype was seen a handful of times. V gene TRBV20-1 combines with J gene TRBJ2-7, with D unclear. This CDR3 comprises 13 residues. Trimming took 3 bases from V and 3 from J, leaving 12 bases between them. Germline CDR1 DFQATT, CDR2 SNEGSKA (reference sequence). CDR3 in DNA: TGCAGTGCTAGTGGCAACTCGGACTACGAGCAGTACTTC. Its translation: CSASGNSDYEQYF.